This entry is about one T cell receptor (beta chain). Its specificity is unknown. Both 60 Vbeta primers and 13 Jbeta primers went into the PCR. Generated by immunoSEQ multiplex PCR, the TCRdb table keeps only in-frame clones and is missing some. The table shows 150,000 to 200,000 clones, with around three quarters occurring only once. This CDR3 has 14 amino acids. V dropped 5 bases and J dropped 1 base, with 12 bases sitting between them. Germline CDR1 SGHNT, CDR2 YYREEE (reference sequence). The sample comes from a study of cytomegalovirus exposure and HLA in healthy donors. Notes on the study in general: In a later analysis, TCR beta V- and J-gene trimming was associated with a missense DCLRE1C variant.

Sequencing used PBMCs. The chain has TRBV5-4 and TRBJ1-1, with D uncertain. The sequence was obtained from a man between 35 and 55 years old in good health and CMV-seronegative. CDR3 in DNA: TGTGCCAGCAGGAGTACCCTAACGAACACTGAAGCTTTCTTT. This sequence encodes CASRSTLTNTEAFF.